Below are 13 T cell receptor beta chains sequenced from a single sample in a study of blood T cell repertoires in COVID-19. The method was immunoSEQ multiplex PCR; TCRdb's version includes in-frame clones alone and lacks a portion of them. Among 140,000 to 150,000 clones listed, about 87% were seen once. Material for sequencing was peripheral blood. These receptors came from a man at least 80 years old with acute or convalescent COVID-19.

V gene TRBV10-3 combines with J gene TRBJ1-5; D remains ambiguous. V was shortened by 2 bases and J by 2 bases, with 10 bases between the two germline ends. The germline CDR1 and CDR2 sequences are ENHRY and SYGVKD. The CDR3 length is 15 residues. DNA for the CDR3: TGTGCCATCAGTGAGGTGGGTCAGGGCAATCAGCCCCAGCATTTT. As protein: CAISEVGQGNQPQHF.

The CDR3 nucleotides are TGCGCCAGCAGCTTGGAGGGGGCAGGTACGACCTACGAGCAGTACTTC. It yields the protein CASSLEGAGTTYEQYF. J is TRBJ2-7 and V is TRBV5-1; TRBD1 aligns across 7 bases. In germline, CDR1 is SGHRS, CDR2 YFSETQ. This CDR3 comprises 16 residues. The trim removed 0 bases at V and 2 bases at J, leaving 8 bases unmatched.

V gene TRBV3-1 (or the pseudogene TRBV3-2) combines with J gene TRBJ2-2; 8 nucleotides match TRBD2. J lost 8 bases, V lost 4 bases, and 6 bases had no gene match. Per germline, CDR1 LGHDT and CDR2 YNNKEL (reference sequence). This CDR3 is built from 14 residues. The DNA of the CDR3 is TGTGCCAGCAGCCCCGGGGGGGCGGCAGGGGAGCTGTTTTTT. This gives the protein CASSPGGAAGELFF.

The chain combines TRBV9 with TRBJ2-7; the match to TRBD2 covers 8 bases. From germline, CDR1 is SGDLS and CDR2 YYNGEE. The trim removed 4 bases at V and 4 bases at J, leaving 7 bases unmatched. This CDR3 is built from 14 residues. CDR3 nucleotides: TGTGCCAGCAGCTACGGGACTAGAGTTTACGAGCAGTACTTC. Protein sequence: CASSYGTRVYEQYF. Using reference TRBV9 and TRBJ2-7 for the parts outside the CDR3, the full variable domain is DSGVTQTPKHLITATGQRVTLRCSPRSGDLSVYWYQQSLDQGLQFLIQYYNGEERAKGNILERFSAQQFPDLHSELNLSSLELGDSALYFCASSYGTRVYEQYFGPGTRLTVT.

The V call is TRBV3-1 (or the pseudogene TRBV3-2), the J call TRBJ1-1, with TRBD1 as a possible D gene (6 bases). Trimming removed 5 bases at V and 4 bases at J, with 17 bases between. This CDR3 region has 15 residues. Germline CDR1 is LGHDT and CDR2 is YNNKEL (reference sequence). CDR3 region: CASSYNPTGTTEAFF. CDR3 in DNA: TGTGCCAGCAGCTATAACCCTACAGGGACCACTGAAGCTTTCTTT.

The rearrangement uses TRBV5-6 and TRBJ1-2; 9 nucleotides align to TRBD1. The CDR3 sequence is 13 residues long. J gave up 8 bases and V 4 bases, and 6 bases lay outside the gene matches. Germline CDR1 SGHDT, CDR2 YYEEEE. The CDR3 DNA follows: TGTGCCAGCAGCAGGGACAGGGATTTAGGCTACACCTTC. Translated: CASSRDRDLGYTF.

The chain employs TRBV24-1 and TRBJ2-3, with 7 bases aligning to TRBD1. The CDR3 totals 16 residues. Trimming cost V 1 base and J 2 bases; bases outside gene matches: 5. The germline gives CDR1 KGHDR, CDR2 SFDVKD. This CDR3 reads CATSDFMGQSTDTQYF. The CDR3 DNA is TGTGCCACCAGTGATTTTATGGGACAGTCCACAGATACGCAGTATTTT.

The count of this clone is one. V and J are TRBV10-2 and TRBJ2-7, with a possible D match to TRBD2 (6 bases). The CDR3 runs 15 residues. CDR1 is WSHSY and CDR2 is SAAADI in the germline V gene. Trimming stripped 6 bases from V and 5 bases from J, with 20 bases between. CDR3 in amino acids: CASRPGPTRRDEQYF. CDR3 DNA: TGCGCCAGCAGACCTGGCCCCACGAGGAGGGACGAGCAGTACTTC.

With regard to this clone: This sample also contains other DNA sequences that code for the same CDR3. The genes are TRBV29-1 and TRBJ1-1; D unclear. The V gene lost 1 base and the J gene lost 0 bases, with 6 bases spanning the gap. The CDR3 runs to 13 residues. In germline, CDR1 is SQVTM, CDR2 ANQGSEA. The CDR3 is CSVEGQMNTEAFF. CDR3 nucleotide sequence: TGCAGCGTTGAAGGCCAGATGAACACTGAAGCTTTCTTT.

The J gene is TRBJ2-6, the V gene TRBV5-1; TRBD1 aligns across 10 bases. The CDR3 contains 16 residues. The trim removed 5 bases at V and 1 base at J, leaving 3 bases unmatched. Germline V gives CDR1 SGHRS, CDR2 YFSETQ. DNA of the CDR3: TGCGCCAGCAGGACAGGGGGCATGTCTGGGGCCAACGTCCTGACTTTC. Translated, it gives CASRTGGMSGANVLTF.

The chain uses TRBV6-6 and TRBJ2-7; 7 nucleotides match TRBD1. The CDR3 has 15 amino acids. Per germline, CDR1 MNHNY and CDR2 SVGAGI (reference sequence). V trimming: 5 bases; J trimming: 7 bases; junction bases outside the gene matches: 14. The CDR3 DNA reads TGTGCCAGCAGTCCGACCGGGACAGCACCGTATGAGCAGTACTTC. Translated: CASSPTGTAPYEQYF.

The gene calls are TRBV11-2 and TRBJ2-2; D call uncertain. This CDR3 region has 14 residues. Germline V gene lookup returns CDR1 SGHAT and CDR2 FQNNGV. V was trimmed by 4 bases and J by 1 base, leaving 7 bases between them. The CDR3 sequence: CASSSVRNTGELFF. In nucleotides, the CDR3 is TGTGCCAGCAGCTCGGTTAGGAACACCGGGGAGCTGTTTTTT.

The V and J genes are TRBV5-1 and TRBJ2-6; 7 positions agree with TRBD2. Germline assignment: CDR1 SGHRS and CDR2 YFSETQ. V trimming: 4 bases; J trimming: 3 bases; junction bases outside the gene matches: 7. The CDR3 loop spans 16 amino acids. The CDR3 DNA is TGCGCCAGCAGCACGGGACTACCCGATGGGGCCAACGTCCTGACTTTC. Translated: CASSTGLPDGANVLTF.